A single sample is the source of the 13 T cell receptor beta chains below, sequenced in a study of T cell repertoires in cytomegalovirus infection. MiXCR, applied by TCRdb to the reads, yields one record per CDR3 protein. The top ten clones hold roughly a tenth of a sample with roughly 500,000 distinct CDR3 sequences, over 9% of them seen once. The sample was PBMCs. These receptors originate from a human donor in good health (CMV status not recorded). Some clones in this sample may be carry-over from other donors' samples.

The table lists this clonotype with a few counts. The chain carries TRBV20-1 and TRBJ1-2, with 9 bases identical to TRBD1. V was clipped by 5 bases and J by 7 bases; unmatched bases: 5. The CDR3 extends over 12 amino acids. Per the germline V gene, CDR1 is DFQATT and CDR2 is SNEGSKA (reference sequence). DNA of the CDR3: TGCAGTGCTGGGGACAGGGCCTCTGGCTACACCTTC. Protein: CSAGDRASGYTF.

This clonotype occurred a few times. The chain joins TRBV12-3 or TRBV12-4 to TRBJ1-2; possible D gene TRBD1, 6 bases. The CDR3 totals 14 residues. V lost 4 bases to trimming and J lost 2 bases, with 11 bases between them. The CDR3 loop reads CASSSQGTNYGYTF. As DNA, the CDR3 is TGTGCCAGCAGTTCCCAGGGGACAAACTATGGCTACACCTTC.

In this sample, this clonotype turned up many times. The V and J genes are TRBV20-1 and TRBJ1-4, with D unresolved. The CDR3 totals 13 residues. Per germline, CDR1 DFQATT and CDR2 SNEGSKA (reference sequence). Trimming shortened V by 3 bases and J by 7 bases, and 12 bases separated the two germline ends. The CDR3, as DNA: TGCAGTGCTAGTCCGGAGGTTGGTGAAAAACTGTTTTTT. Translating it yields CSASPEVGEKLFF.

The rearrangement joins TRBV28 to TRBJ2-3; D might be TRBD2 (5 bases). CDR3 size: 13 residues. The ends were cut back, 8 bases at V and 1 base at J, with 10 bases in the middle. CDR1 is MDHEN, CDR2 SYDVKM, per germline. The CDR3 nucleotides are TGTGCCAGCCGGGATAAAGGCACAGATACGCAGTATTTT. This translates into CASRDKGTDTQYF.

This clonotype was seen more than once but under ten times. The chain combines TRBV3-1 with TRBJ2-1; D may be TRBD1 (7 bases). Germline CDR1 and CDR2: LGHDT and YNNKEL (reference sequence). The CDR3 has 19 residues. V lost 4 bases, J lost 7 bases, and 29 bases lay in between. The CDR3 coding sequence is TGTGCCAGCAGCCGCAGCTCGCGGGGCACGGGACAGATGGAGAATGAGCAGTTCTTC. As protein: CASSRSSRGTGQMENEQFF.

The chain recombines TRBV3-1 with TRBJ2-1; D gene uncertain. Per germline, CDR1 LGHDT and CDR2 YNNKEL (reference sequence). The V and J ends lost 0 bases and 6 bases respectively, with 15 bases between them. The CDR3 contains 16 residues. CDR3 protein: CASSQDPSQALNEQFF. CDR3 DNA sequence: TGTGCCAGCAGCCAAGATCCGTCCCAAGCTCTCAATGAGCAGTTCTTC.

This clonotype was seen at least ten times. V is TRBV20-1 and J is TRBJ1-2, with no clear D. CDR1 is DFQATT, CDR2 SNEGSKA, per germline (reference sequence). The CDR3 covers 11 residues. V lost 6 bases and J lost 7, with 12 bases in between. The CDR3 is CSAINLSGYTF. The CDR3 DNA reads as TGCAGTGCCATCAATTTATCTGGCTACACCTTC.

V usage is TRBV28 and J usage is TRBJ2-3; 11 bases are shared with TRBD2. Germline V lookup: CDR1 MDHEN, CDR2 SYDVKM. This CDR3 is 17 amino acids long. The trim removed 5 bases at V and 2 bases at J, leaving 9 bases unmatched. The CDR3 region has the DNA TGTGCCAGCAGTCTTCCGGCTAGCGGGAGGATCACAGATACGCAGTATTTT. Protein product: CASSLPASGRITDTQYF. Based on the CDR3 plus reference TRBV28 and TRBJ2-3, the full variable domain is DVKVTQSSRYLVKRTGEKVFLECVQDMDHENMFWYRQDPGLGLRLIYFSYDVKMKEKGDIPEGYSVSREKKERFSLILESASTNQTSMYLCASSLPASGRITDTQYFGPGTRLTVL.

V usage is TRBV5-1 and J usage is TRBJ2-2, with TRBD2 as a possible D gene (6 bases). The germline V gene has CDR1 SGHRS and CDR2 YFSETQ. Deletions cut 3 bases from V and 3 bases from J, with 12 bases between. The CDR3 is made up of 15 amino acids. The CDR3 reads CASSSRDLDTGELFF. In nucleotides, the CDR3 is TGCGCCAGCAGCTCCCGGGACTTGGACACCGGGGAGCTGTTTTTT.

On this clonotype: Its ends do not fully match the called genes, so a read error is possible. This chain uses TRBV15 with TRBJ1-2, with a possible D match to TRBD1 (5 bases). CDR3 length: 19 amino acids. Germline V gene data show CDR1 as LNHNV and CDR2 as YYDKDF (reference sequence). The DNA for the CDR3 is TGTACCACCAGCAGAGAGGGGAGGGGAGGGGACCTTGCTAACTATGGCTACACCTTC. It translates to CTTSREGRGGDLANYGYTF.

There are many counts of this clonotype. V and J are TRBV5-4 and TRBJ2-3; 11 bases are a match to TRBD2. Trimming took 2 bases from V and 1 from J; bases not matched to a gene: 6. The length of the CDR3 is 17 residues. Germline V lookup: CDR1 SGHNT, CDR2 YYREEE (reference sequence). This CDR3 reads CASSLPAGLAGTDTQYF. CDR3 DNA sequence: TGTGCCAGCAGCTTACCCGCGGGACTAGCGGGCACAGATACGCAGTATTTT.

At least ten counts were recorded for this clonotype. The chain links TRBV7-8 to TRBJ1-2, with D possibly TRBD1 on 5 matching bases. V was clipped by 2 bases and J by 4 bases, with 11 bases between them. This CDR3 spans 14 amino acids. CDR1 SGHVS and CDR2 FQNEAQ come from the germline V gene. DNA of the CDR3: TGTGCCAGCAGCTTAAGGGGAGGCCCCTATGGCTACACCTTC. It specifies CASSLRGGPYGYTF.

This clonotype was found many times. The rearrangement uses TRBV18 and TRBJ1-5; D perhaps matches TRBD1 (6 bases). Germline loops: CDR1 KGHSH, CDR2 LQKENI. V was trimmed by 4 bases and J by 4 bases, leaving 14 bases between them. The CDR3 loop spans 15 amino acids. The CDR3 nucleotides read TGTGCCAGCTCACGGAAGGGGACACCAAATCAGCCCCAGCATTTT. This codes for CASSRKGTPNQPQHF. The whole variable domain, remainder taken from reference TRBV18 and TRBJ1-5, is NAGVMQNPRHLVRRRGQEARLRCSPMKGHSHVYWYRQLPEEGLKFMVYLQKENIIDESGMPKERFSAEFPKEGPSILRIQQVVRGDSAAYFCASSRKGTPNQPQHFGDGTRLSIL.